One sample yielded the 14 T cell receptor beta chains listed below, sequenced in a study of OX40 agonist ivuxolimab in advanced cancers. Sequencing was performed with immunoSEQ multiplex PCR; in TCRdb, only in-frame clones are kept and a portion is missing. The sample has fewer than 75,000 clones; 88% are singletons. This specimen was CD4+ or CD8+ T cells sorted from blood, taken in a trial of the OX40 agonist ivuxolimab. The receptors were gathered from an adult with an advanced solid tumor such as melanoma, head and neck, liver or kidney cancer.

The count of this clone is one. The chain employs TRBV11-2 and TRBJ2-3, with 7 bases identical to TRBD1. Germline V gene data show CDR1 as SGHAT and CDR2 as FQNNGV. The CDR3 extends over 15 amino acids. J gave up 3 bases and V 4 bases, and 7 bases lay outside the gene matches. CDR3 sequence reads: CASSSRQGGTDTQYF. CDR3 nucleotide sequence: TGTGCCAGCAGCTCGAGACAGGGCGGAACAGATACGCAGTATTTT.

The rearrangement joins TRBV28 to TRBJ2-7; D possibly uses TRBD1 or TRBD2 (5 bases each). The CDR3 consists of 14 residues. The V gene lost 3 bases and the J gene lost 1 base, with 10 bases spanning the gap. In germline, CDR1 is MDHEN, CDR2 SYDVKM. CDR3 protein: CASSLQGPSYEQYF. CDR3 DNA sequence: TGTGCCAGCAGTTTGCAGGGACCTTCCTACGAGCAGTACTTC.

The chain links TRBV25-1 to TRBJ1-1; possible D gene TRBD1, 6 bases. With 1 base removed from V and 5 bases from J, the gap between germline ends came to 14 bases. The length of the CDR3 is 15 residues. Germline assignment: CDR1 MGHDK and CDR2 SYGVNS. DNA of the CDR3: TGTGCCAGCAGTGAATTGAAACAGGGTCGGACTGAAGCTTTCTTT. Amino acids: CASSELKQGRTEAFF.

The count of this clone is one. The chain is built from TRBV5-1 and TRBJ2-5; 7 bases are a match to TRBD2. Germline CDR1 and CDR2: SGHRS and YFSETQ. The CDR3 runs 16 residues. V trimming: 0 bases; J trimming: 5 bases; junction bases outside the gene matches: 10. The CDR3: CASSLAGGTGWETQYF. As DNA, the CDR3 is TGCGCCAGCAGCTTGGCCGGGGGGACTGGGTGGGAGACCCAGTACTTC.

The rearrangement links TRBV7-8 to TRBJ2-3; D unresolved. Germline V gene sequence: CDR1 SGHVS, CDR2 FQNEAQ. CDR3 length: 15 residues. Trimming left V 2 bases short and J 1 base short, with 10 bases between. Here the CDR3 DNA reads TGTGCCAGCAGCTTAAGAAATAGTGGCACAGATACGCAGTATTTT. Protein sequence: CASSLRNSGTDTQYF.

Written as DNA, the CDR3 is TGTGCCAGCAGCCCCCGGGATCTTGGGTACAATGAGCAGTTCTTC. Protein product: CASSPRDLGYNEQFF. This chain connects TRBV7-8 to TRBJ2-1; possibly TRBD2 for D (5 bases). Looked up from germline, CDR1 is SGHVS and CDR2 is FQNEAQ. This CDR3 spans 15 amino acids. Trimming took off 5 bases at V and 4 bases at J, with 15 bases between the two ends.

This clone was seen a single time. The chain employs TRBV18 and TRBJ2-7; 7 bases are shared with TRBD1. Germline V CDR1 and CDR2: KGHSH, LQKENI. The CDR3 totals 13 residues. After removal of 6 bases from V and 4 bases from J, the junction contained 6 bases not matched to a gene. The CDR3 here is CASSPGQSYEQYF. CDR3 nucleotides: TGTGCCAGCTCGCCGGGACAGTCATACGAGCAGTACTTC.

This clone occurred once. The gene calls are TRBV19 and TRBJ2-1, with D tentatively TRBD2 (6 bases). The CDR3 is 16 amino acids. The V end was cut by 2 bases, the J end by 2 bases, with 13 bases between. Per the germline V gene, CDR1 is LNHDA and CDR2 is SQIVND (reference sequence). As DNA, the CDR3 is TGTGCCAGTAGTATAACCGGGAGTCCCCCCTACAATGAGCAGTTCTTC. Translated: CASSITGSPPYNEQFF.

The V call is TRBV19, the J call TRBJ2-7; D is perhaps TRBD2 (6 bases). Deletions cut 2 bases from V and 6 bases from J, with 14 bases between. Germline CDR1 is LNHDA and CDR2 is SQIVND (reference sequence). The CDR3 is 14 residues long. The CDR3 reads CASSIRRDSTEQYF. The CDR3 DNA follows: TGTGCCAGTAGTATACGCAGGGACTCTACCGAGCAGTACTTC.

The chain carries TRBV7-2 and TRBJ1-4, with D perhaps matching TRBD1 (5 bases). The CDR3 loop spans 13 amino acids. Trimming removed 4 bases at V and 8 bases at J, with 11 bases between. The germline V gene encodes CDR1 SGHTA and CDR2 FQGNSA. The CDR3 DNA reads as TGTGCCAGCAGCTCAGAGGGACGAGAAAAACTGTTTTTT. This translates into CASSSEGREKLFF.

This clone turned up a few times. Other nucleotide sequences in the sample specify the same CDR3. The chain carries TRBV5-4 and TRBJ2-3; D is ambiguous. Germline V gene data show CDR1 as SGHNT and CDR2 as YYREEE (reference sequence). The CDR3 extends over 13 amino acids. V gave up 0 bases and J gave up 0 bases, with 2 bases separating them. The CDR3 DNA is TGTGCCAGCAGCTTGGACAGCACAGATACGCAGTATTTT. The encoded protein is CASSLDSTDTQYF. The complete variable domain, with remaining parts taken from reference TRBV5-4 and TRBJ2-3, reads ETGVTQSPTHLIKTRGQQVTLRCSSQSGHNTVSWYQQALGQGPQFIFQYYREEENGRGNFPPRFSGLQFPNYSSELNVNALELDDSALYLCASSLDSTDTQYFGPGTRLTVL.

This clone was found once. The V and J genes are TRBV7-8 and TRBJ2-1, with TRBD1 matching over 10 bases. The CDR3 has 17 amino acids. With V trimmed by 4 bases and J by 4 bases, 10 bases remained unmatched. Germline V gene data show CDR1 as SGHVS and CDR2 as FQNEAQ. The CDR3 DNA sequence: TGTGCCAGCAGCTCTGGGACAGGGGCTAGCGGATACAATGAGCAGTTCTTC. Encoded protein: CASSSGTGASGYNEQFF.

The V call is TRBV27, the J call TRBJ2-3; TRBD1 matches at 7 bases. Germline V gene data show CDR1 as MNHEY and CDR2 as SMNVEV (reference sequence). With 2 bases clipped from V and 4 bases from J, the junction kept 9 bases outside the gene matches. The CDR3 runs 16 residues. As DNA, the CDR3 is TGTGCCAGCAGTTTAGGACAGGTACCACCCGCAGATACGCAGTATTTT. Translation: CASSLGQVPPADTQYF.

The CDR3 region is CAWRRRGVETQYF. For the CDR3, the DNA is TGTGCCTGGAGACGCAGGGGGGTCGAGACCCAGTACTTC. The rearrangement links TRBV30 to TRBJ2-5; weak D call: TRBD1 (7 bases). Germline V gene sequence: CDR1 GTSNPN, CDR2 SVGIG (reference sequence). Deletions cut 3 bases from V and 5 bases from J, with 13 bases between. The CDR3 sequence is 13 residues long. Using reference TRBV30 and TRBJ2-5 for the parts outside the CDR3, the full variable domain is SQTIHQWPATLVQPVGSPLSLECTVEGTSNPNLYWYRQAAGRGLQLLFYSVGIGQISSEVPQNLSASRPQDRQFILSSKKLLLSDSGFYLCAWRRRGVETQYFGPGTRLLVL.